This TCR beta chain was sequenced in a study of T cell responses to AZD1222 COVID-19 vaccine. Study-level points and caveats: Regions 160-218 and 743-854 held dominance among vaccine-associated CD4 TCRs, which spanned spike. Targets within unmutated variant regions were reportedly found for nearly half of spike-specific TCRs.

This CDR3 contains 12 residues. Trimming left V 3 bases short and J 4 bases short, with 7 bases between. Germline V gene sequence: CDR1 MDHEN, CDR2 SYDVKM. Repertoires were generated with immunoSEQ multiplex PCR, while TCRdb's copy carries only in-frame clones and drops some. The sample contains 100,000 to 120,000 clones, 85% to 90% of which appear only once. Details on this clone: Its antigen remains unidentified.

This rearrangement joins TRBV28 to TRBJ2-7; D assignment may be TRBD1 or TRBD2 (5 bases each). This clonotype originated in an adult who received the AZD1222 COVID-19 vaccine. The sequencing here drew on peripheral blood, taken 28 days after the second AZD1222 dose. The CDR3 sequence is CASSLRGYEQYF. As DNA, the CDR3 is TGTGCCAGCAGTTTGAGGGGATACGAGCAGTACTTC.